These T cell receptor beta chains were read from a single sample in a study of T cells expressing NK-cell markers. TCRdb reanalyzed the 5' RACE reads, giving one entry per CDR3 protein sequence and no DNA. There are 120,000 to 150,000 distinct CDR3 sequences in the sample, with 12% held by the top ten. Sequenced sample: blood T cells: a sorted CD56 or NKG2C T cell subset, CD4+ or CD8+ T cells, or bulk PBMC T cells (not recorded which). The receptor source for this set is a man between 18 and 35 years old in good health. Each CDR3 is given with its conserved first and last residue.

V	J	CDR3
TRBV7-9	TRBJ2-7	CASRQAGGDEQYF
TRBV4-2	TRBJ2-7	CASSQDFGKGQYF
TRBV12-3/TRBV12-4	TRBJ1-2	CASEPHRQGPKIYGYTF
TRBV15	TRBJ2-1	CATNKREMGNEQFF
TRBV30	TRBJ2-3	CAWSVGVAGGGGDTQYF
TRBV5-1	TRBJ2-1	CASSTTSPPAYYEQFF
TRBV15	TRBJ2-7	CATSRETSGAYEQYF
TRBV3-1	TRBJ2-3	CASRPGTNADTQYF
TRBV7-9	TRBJ2-2	CASSLAPGEGELFF
TRBV20-1	TRBJ2-5	CSARETGELGETQYF
TRBV12-3/TRBV12-4	TRBJ2-7	CASRQQQGRNEQYF
TRBV20-1	TRBJ2-1	CSARDGSEQFF
TRBV7-9	TRBJ2-2	CASSLMAGSTGELFF
TRBV19	TRBJ2-7	CATSPSVNEQYF
TRBV11-2	TRBJ2-5	CASTSPDSQETQYF
TRBV2	TRBJ2-5	CASSEAPAVPQETQYF
TRBV19	TRBJ2-2	CASWGQGANTGELFF
TRBV20-1	TRBJ2-1	CSAQAFGEQFF
TRBV20-1	TRBJ1-1	CSASPGGWSEAFF
TRBV4-2	TRBJ2-7	CASSQEGPGARFYEQYF
TRBV29-1	TRBJ2-3	CSVEDRRTGGADTQYF
TRBV7-9	TRBJ1-1	CASSSHPGAFF
TRBV20-1	TRBJ2-1	CSARFTGREDEQFF
TRBV6-1	TRBJ2-3	CASSSFSTDTQYF
TRBV6-1	TRBJ2-1	CASSRTESSYNEQFF
TRBV4-1	TRBJ2-2	CASSHLGSWTGELFF
TRBV29-1	TRBJ2-7	CSVQADYEQYF
TRBV6-1	TRBJ2-3	CASSPWASGRPSTQYF
TRBV4-3	TRBJ2-1	CASSQDRRIEQFF
TRBV27	TRBJ2-2	CASSLLSRNTGELFF
TRBV27	TRBJ2-1	CASRPAGEHYNEQFF
TRBV7-9	TRBJ2-1	CASSPRVLASNEQFF
TRBV18	TRBJ2-6	CASSHTSGRAYSGANVLTF
TRBV11-3	TRBJ2-1	CASSLDLGSSYNEQFF
TRBV5-4	TRBJ2-7	CASRYRQGSSYEQYF
TRBV4-2	TRBJ2-7	CASSQVPFPGDEQYF
TRBV10-3	TRBJ2-5	CAISSEAGSGSGETQYF
TRBV6-2/TRBV6-3	TRBJ2-1	CASSDGLAGGQSEQFF
TRBV6-2/TRBV6-3	TRBJ1-1	CASSYSMTGAEAFF
TRBV29-1	TRBJ2-1	CSVEGTTGWANEQFF
TRBV18	TRBJ2-5	CASSPPGTPWGETQYF
TRBV7-2	TRBJ2-3	CASSYRGLLSTDTQYF
TRBV7-3	TRBJ2-1	CASSLITSEYNEQFF
TRBV28	TRBJ2-4	CASSLQGENIQYF
TRBV5-1	TRBJ1-1	CASSPPGGPNTEAFF
TRBV20-1	TRBJ2-3	CSARGVDGATPDTQYF